This T cell receptor (beta chain) emerged from a study of blood T cell repertoires in COVID-19. Study details: Italy, Spain and the United States were the sources of the convalescent and acute COVID-19 samples. PBMCs, B-cell-depleted T cells, or T cells provided the cDNA or gDNA that made up the material.

As handled by the study authors: Amplification with reference gene primers provided the estimates of nucleated cell counts. Only in-frame clones appear in the TCRdb table, and some are missing; sequencing was by immunoSEQ multiplex PCR. V, J and clone size were drawn from that table, and D and trimming were deduced from the DNA. The table includes roughly 330,000 clones, roughly 88% detected once. This clone was detected only once. This sequence originates from a woman aged 45-65 years with acute or convalescent COVID-19. The sample was peripheral blood.

The CDR3 DNA reads TGCAGTGCTAGTTCAGGGTCCTATGGCTACACCTTC. Translated, it gives CSASSGSYGYTF. The chain uses TRBV20-1 and TRBJ1-2, with D perhaps matching TRBD1 (5 bases). The length of the CDR3 is 12 residues. Trimming removed 3 bases at V and 4 bases at J, with 9 bases between. The germline V gene encodes CDR1 DFQATT and CDR2 SNEGSKA (reference sequence).